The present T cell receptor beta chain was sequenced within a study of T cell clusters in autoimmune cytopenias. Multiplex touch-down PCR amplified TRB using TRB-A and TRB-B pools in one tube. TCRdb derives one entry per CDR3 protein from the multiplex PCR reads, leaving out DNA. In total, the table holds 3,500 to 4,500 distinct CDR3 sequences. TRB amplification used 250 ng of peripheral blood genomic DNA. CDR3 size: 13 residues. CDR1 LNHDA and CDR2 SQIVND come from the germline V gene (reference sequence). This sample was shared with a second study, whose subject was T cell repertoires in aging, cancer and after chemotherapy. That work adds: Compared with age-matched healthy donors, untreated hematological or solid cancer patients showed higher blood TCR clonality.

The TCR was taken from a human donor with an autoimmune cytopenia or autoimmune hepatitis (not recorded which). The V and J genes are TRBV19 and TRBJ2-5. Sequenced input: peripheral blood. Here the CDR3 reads CASSKTVEETQYF.